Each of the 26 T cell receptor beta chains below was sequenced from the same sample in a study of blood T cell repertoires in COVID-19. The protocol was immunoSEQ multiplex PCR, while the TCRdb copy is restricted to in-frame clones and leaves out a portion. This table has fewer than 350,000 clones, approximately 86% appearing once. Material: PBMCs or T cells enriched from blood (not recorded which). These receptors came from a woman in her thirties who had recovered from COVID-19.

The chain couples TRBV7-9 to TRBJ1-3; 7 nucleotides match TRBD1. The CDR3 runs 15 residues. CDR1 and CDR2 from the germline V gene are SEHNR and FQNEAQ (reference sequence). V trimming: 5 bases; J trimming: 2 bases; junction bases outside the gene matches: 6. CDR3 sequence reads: CASSLDREAGNTIYF. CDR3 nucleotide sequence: TGTGCCAGCAGCCTAGACAGGGAAGCTGGAAACACCATATATTTT.

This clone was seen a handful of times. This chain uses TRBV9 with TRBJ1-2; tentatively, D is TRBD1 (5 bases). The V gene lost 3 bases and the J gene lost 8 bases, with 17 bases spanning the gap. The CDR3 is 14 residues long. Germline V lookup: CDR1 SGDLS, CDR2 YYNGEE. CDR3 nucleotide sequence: TGTGCCAGCAGCGGGGGCGGCGGAGGGCGCGGCTACACCTTC. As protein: CASSGGGGGRGYTF.

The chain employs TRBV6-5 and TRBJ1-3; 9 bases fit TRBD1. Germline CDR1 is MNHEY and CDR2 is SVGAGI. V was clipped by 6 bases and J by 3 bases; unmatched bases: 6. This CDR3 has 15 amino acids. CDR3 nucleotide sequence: TGTGCCAGCAGCTCGGACAGGGGCTATGGAAACACCATATATTTT. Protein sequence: CASSSDRGYGNTIYF.

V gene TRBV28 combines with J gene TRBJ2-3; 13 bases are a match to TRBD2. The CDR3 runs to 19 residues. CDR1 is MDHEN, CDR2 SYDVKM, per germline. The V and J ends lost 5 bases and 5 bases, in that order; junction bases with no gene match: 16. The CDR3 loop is CASSPYRTSGGPGKDTQYF. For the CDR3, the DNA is TGTGCCAGCAGTCCCTATAGGACTAGCGGGGGCCCCGGGAAAGATACGCAGTATTTT.

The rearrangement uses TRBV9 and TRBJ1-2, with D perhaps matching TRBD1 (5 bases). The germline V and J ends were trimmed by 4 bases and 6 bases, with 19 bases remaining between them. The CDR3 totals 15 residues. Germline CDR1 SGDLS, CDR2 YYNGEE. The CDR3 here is CASSPAGSRVDGYTF. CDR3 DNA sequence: TGTGCCAGCAGCCCAGCGGGTAGCAGGGTTGATGGCTACACCTTC.

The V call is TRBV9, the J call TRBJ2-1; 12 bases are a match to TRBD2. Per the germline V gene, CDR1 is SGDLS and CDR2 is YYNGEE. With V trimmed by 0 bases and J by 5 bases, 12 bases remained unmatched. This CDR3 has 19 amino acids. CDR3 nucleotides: TGTGCCAGCAGCGTAGGAGGGGCGGTGAGACTAGCGGGAGACAATGAGCAGTTCTTC. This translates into CASSVGGAVRLAGDNEQFF.

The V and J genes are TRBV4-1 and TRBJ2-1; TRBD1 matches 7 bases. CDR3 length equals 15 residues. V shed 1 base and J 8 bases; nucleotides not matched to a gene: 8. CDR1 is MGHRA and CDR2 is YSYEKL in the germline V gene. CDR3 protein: CASSQALQGKYEQFF. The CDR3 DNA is TGCGCCAGCAGCCAAGCCTTACAGGGGAAATATGAGCAGTTCTTC.

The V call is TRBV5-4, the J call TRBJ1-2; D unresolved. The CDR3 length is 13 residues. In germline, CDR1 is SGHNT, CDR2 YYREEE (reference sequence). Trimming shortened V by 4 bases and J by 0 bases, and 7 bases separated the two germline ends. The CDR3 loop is CASSRRANYGYTF. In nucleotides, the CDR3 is TGTGCCAGCAGCCGAAGAGCTAACTATGGCTACACCTTC.

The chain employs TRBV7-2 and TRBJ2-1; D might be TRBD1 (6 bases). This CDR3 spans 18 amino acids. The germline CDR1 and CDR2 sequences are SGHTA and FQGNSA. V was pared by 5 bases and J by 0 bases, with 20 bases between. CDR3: CASSRKVGGTHSYNEQFF. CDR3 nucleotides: TGTGCCAGCAGCAGGAAAGTTGGGGGCACCCACTCCTACAATGAGCAGTTCTTC.

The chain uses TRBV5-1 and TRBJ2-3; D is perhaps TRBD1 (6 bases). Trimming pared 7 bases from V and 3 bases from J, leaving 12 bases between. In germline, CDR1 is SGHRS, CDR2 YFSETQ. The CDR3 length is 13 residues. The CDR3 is CASGTGLTDTQYF. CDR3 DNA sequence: TGCGCCAGCGGAACAGGGTTAACAGATACGCAGTATTTT.

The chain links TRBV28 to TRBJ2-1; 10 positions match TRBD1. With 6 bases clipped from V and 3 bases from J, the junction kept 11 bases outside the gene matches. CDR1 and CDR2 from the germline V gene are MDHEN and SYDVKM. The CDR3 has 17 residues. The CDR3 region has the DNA TGTGCCAGCAGCTATCCTAAGACAGGGGGCTTCTACAATGAGCAGTTCTTC. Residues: CASSYPKTGGFYNEQFF.

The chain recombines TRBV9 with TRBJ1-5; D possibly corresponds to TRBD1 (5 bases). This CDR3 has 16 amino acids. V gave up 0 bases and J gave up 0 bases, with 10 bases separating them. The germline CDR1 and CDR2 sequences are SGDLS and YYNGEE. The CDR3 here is CASSVGSGSSNQPQHF. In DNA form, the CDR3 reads TGTGCCAGCAGCGTAGGGTCAGGGTCTAGCAATCAGCCCCAGCATTTT.

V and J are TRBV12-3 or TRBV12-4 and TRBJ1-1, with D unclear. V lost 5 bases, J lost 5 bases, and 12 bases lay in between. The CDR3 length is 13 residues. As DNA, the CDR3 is TGTGCCAGCAGTAGATACGGGGAGACTGAAGCTTTCTTT. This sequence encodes CASSRYGETEAFF.

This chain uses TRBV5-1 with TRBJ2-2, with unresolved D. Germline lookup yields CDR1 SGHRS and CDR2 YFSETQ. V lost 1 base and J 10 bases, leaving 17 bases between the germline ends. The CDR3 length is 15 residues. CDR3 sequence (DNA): TGCGCCAGCAGCTTGATCAGGCCCAAGGATGAGGAGCTGTTTTTT. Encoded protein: CASSLIRPKDEELFF.

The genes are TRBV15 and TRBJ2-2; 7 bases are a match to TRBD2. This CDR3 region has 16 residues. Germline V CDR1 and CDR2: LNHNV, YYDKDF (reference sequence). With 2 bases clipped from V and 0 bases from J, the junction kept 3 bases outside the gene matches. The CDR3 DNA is TGTGCCACCAGCAGACCCGGGACTACGAACACCGGGGAGCTGTTTTTT. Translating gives CATSRPGTTNTGELFF.

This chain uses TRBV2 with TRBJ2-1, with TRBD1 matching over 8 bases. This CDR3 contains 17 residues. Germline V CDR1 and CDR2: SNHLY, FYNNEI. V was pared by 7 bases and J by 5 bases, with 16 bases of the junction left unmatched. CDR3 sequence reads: CASTVFGTGLSNNEQFF. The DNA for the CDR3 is TGTGCCAGCACGGTCTTTGGGACAGGCCTATCCAACAATGAGCAGTTCTTC.

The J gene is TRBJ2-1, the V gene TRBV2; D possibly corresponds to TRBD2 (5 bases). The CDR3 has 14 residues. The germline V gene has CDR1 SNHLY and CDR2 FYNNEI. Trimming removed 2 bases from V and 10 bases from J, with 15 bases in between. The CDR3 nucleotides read TGTGCCAGCAGTGAACGAGGGCCAGCCGGGGAGCAGTTCTTC. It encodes CASSERGPAGEQFF.

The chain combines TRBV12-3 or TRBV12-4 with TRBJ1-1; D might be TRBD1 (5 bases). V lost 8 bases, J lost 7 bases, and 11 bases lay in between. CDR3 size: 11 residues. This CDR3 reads CASGWGIEAFF. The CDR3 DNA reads TGTGCCAGCGGATGGGGCATTGAAGCTTTCTTT.

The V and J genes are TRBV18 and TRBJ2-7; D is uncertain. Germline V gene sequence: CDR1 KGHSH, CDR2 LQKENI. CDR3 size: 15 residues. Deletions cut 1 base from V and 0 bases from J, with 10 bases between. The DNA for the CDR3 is TGTGCCAGCTCACCACGATCCCAGAACTCCTACGAGCAGTACTTC. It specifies CASSPRSQNSYEQYF.

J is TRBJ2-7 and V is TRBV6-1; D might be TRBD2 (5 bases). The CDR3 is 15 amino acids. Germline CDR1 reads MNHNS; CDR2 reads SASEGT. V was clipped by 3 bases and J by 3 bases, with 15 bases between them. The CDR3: CASSDGSPSYYEQYF. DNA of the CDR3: TGTGCCAGCAGTGACGGATCTCCTAGCTACTACGAGCAGTACTTC.

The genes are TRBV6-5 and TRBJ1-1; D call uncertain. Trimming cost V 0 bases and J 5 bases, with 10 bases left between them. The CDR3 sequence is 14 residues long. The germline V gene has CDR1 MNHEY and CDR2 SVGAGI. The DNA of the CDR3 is TGTGCCAGCAGTTACTCGGCAGGAGGGACTGAAGCTTTCTTT. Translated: CASSYSAGGTEAFF.

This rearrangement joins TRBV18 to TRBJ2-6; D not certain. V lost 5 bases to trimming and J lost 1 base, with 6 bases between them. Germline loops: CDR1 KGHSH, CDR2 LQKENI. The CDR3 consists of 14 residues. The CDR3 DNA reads TGTGCCAGCTCATTAAAATCTGGGGCCAACGTCCTGACTTTC. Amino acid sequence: CASSLKSGANVLTF.

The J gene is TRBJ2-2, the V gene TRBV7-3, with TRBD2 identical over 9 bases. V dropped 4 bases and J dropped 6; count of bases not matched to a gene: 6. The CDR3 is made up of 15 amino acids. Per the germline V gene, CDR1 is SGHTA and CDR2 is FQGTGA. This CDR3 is CASSSTSGVAGELFF. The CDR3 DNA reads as TGTGCCAGCAGCTCGACTAGCGGAGTAGCCGGGGAGCTGTTTTTT.

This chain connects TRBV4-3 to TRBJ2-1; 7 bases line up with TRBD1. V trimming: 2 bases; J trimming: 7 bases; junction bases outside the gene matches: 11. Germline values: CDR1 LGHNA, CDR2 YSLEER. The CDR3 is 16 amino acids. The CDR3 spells CASSQYAEGAGNEQFF. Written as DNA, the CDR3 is TGCGCCAGCAGCCAATACGCAGAGGGGGCAGGTAATGAGCAGTTCTTC.

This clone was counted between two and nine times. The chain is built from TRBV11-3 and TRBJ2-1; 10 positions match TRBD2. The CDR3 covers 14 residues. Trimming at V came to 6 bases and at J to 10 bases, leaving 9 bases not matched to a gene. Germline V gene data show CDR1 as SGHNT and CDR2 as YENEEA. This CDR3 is CASRKAGGSQEQFF. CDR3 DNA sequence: TGTGCCAGCAGGAAAGCGGGAGGGTCTCAGGAGCAGTTCTTC. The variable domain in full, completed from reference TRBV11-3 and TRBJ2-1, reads EAGVVQSPRYKIIEKKQPVAFWCNPISGHNTLYWYLQNLGQGPELLIRYENEEAVDDSQLPKDRFSAERLKGVDSTLKIQPAELGDSAVYLCASRKAGGSQEQFFGPGTRLTVL.

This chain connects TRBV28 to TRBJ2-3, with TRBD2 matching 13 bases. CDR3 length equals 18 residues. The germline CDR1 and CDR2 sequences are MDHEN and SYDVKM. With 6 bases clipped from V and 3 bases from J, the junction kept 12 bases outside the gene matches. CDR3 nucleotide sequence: TGTGCCAGCAGGCGGACTACTAGCGGGAGGGCCCAAACAGATACGCAGTATTTT. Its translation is CASRRTTSGRAQTDTQYF.